There are many counts of the clone carrying this T cell receptor (beta chain). Its antigen is as yet unknown. These data belong to a study of T-cell reconstitution after alpha-beta-depleted transplantation in children. Overall study findings and caveats: Elevated TCRbeta diversity at day 60 was traced, in some patients, to surviving recipient T cells and thymic progenitors. There were reportedly several hundred expanded graft clones from which alpha-beta T cells came about two months after transplant.

Unique molecular identifiers were used to barcode this TCRbeta library. One entry per CDR3 protein, called by TCRdb with MiXCR from the PCR reads. The sample carries 4,000 to 6,000 distinct CDR3 sequences, about 25% recorded once. The sequencing used PBMCs, mostly from graft donor cells, collected 60 days after TCRalphabeta/CD19-depleted stem cell transplant. The sequence was collected from a male patient between 2 and 10 years old who had a stem cell transplant for acute lymphoblastic leukemia, so the T cells may come from the graft donor.

This chain's CDR3 is CASKIPGTEAFF. As DNA, the CDR3 is TGTGCCAGTAAGATCCCCGGGACTGAAGCTTTCTTT. This chain joins TRBV19 and TRBJ1-1; D uncertain. Germline V gene lookup returns CDR1 LNHDA and CDR2 SQIVND (reference sequence). CDR3 length: 12 amino acids. V was pared by 7 bases and J by 5 bases, with 11 bases between.